The clone carrying this T cell receptor (beta chain) showed up just once. The sample comes from a study of cytomegalovirus exposure and HLA in healthy donors. Germline V gives CDR1 SSHAT, CDR2 FNYEAQ (reference sequence). This CDR3 spans 13 amino acids. After removal of 1 base from V and 5 bases from J, the junction contained 2 bases not matched to a gene. The PCR was carried out with 60 Vbeta primers and 13 Jbeta primers. Sequencing was performed with immunoSEQ multiplex PCR; in TCRdb, only in-frame clones are kept and a portion is missing. The table has approximately 150,000 clones, about 80% seen once.

The source of this sequence is a man in his late teens or twenties in good health and CMV-seropositive. This chain connects TRBV7-7 to TRBJ2-7; 7 nucleotides align to TRBD1. The sequencing sample was made of PBMCs. CDR3 sequence: CASSLDRGHEQYF. The CDR3, as DNA: TGTGCCAGCAGCTTAGACAGGGGCCACGAGCAGTACTTC.